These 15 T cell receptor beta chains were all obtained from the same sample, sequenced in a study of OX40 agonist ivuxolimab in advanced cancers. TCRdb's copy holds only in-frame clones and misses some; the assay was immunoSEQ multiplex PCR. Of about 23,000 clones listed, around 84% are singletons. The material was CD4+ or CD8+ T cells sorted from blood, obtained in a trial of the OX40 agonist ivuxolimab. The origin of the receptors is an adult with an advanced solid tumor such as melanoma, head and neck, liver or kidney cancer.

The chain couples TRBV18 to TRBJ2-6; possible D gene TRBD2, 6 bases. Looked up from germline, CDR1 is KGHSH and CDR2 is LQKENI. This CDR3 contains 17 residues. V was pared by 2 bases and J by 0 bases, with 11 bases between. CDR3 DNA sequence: TGTGCCAGCTCACCAACTCGGGGGATCTCTGGGGCCAACGTCCTGACTTTC. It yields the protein CASSPTRGISGANVLTF. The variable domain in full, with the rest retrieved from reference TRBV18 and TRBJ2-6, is NAGVMQNPRHLVRRRGQEARLRCSPMKGHSHVYWYRQLPEEGLKFMVYLQKENIIDESGMPKERFSAEFPKEGPSILRIQQVVRGDSAAYFCASSPTRGISGANVLTFGAGSRLTVL.

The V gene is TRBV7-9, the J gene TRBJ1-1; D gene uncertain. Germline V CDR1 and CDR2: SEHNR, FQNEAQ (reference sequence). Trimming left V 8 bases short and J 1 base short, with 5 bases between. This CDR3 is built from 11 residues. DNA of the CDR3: TGTGCCAGCCAAACGAACACTGAAGCTTTCTTT. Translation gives CASQTNTEAFF.

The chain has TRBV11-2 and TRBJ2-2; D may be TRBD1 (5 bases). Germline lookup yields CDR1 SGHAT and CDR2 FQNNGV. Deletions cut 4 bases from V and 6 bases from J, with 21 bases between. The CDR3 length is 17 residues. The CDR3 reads CASSSGPSGKVSGELFF. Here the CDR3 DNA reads TGTGCCAGCAGCTCAGGCCCCTCAGGGAAGGTTTCCGGGGAGCTGTTTTTT.

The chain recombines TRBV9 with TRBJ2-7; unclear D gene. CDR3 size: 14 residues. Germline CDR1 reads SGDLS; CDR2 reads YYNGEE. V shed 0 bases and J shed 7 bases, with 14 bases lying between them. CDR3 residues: CASSVDAPLGEQYF. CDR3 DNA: TGTGCCAGCAGCGTAGATGCCCCCTTGGGAGAGCAGTACTTC.

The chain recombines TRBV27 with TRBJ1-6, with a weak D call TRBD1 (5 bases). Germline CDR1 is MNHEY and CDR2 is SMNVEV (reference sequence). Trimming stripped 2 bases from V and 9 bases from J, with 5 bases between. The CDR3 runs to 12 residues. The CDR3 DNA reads TGTGCCAGCAGTTTAAGGGGTTCACCCCTCCACTTT. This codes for CASSLRGSPLHF.

The CDR3 bases are TGCGCCAGCAAGCACTCAGGGTTCGACGAGCAGTACTTC. Its translation is CASKHSGFDEQYF. The chain combines TRBV5-1 with TRBJ2-7, with D perhaps TRBD1 (5 bases). The CDR3 is made up of 13 amino acids. V dropped 6 bases and J dropped 5 bases, with 15 bases sitting between them. Germline V gene data show CDR1 as SGHRS and CDR2 as YFSETQ.

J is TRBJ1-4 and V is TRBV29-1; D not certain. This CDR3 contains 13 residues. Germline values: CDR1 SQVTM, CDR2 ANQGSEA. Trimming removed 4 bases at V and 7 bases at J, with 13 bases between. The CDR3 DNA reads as TGCAGCGTTGTAGGGAATGCGGCTGAAAAACTGTTTTTT. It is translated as CSVVGNAAEKLFF.

The CDR3 is CASERNTEAFF. The CDR3 nucleotides are TGTGCCAGCGAGAGGAACACTGAAGCTTTCTTT. The rearrangement joins TRBV11-1 to TRBJ1-1; no clear D gene. There are 11 residues in the CDR3. Trimming left V 8 bases short and J 1 base short, with 5 bases between. The V gene's germline CDR1 is SGHAT and CDR2 FQDESV (reference sequence).

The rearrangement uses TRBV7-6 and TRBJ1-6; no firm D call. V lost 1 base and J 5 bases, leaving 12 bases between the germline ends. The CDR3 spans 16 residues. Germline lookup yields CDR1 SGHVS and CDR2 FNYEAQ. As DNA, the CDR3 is TGTGCCAGCAGCTTAGTTTCCGGCAGGCATAATTCACCCCTCCACTTT. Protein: CASSLVSGRHNSPLHF.

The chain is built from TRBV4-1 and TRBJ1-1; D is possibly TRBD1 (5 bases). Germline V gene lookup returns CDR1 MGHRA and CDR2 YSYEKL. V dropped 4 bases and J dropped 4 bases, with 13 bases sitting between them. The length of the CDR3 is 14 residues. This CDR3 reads CASSLWGKGTEAFF. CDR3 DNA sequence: TGCGCCAGCAGCCTTTGGGGGAAGGGCACTGAAGCTTTCTTT.

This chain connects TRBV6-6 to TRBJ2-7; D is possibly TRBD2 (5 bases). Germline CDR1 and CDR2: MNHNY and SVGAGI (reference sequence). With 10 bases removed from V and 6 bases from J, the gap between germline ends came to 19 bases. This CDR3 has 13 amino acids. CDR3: CAILNIRESEQYF. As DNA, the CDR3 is TGTGCCATCCTAAACATAAGGGAGTCCGAGCAGTACTTC.

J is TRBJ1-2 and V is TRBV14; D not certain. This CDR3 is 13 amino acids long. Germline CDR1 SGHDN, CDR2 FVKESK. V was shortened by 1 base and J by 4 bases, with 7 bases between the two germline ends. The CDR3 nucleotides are TGTGCCAGCAGCCAAGTAAGCCTCTATGGCTACACCTTC. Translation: CASSQVSLYGYTF.

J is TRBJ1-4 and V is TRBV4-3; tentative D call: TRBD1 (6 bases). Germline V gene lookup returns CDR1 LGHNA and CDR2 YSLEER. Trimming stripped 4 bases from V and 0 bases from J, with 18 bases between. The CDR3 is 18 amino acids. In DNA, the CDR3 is TGCGCCAGCAGCCTTCGATCGGACAGTTTTGCAACTAATGAAAAACTGTTTTTT. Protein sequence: CASSLRSDSFATNEKLFF.

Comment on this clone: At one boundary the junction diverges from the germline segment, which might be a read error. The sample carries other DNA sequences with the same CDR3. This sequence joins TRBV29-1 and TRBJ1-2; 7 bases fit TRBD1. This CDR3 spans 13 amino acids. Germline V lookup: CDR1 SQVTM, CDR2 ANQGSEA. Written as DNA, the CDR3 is TGCAGTGTTGGACAGGCTGGTAACTATGGCTACACCTTC. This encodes CSVGQAGNYGYTF.

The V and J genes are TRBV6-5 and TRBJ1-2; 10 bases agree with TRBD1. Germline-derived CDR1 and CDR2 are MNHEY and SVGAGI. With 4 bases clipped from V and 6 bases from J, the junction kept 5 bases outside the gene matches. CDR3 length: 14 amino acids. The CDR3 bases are TGTGCCAGCAGTTCCGGACAGGGGGGTCATGGCTACACCTTC. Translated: CASSSGQGGHGYTF.